The 31 T cell receptor beta chains reported below all come from one sample, sequenced in a study of cytomegalovirus exposure and HLA in healthy donors. It was with 60 Vbeta and 13 Jbeta primers that the PCR ran. The repertoire was sequenced with immunoSEQ multiplex PCR; TCRdb's copy has only in-frame clones and lacks some. This sample carries almost 200,000 clones, approximately 85% of them seen once, and the ten largest clones take about 2.2%. The sample comprised PBMCs. These receptors all come from a woman in her 50s in good health and CMV-seronegative.

The chain uses TRBV6-1 and TRBJ2-7; TRBD2 is a possible D gene (5 bases). Germline-derived CDR1 and CDR2 are MNHNS and SASEGT. CDR3 length: 15 amino acids. V was clipped by 2 bases and J by 0 bases, with 11 bases between them. As DNA, the CDR3 is TGTGCCAGCAGTGAACGAGGTAGCGACTCCTACGAGCAGTACTTC. Encoded protein: CASSERGSDSYEQYF.

With respect to this clone: Its ends do not fully match the called genes, so a read error is possible. V usage is TRBV5-4 and J usage is TRBJ2-7, with TRBD2 as a possible D gene (6 bases). Germline lookup yields CDR1 SGHNT and CDR2 YYREEE (reference sequence). The CDR3 length is 13 residues. In DNA form, the CDR3 reads TGCGCCAGCAGCCGACTAGGATCCTACGAGCAGTACTTC. The encoded protein is CASSRLGSYEQYF.

The gene calls are TRBV6-1 and TRBJ1-1; no clear D. V dropped 6 bases and J dropped 3 bases, with 8 bases sitting between them. Germline loops: CDR1 MNHNS, CDR2 SASEGT. There are 12 residues in the CDR3. The CDR3 loop reads CASRETYTEAFF. The CDR3 nucleotides are TGTGCCAGCAGGGAGACGTACACTGAAGCTTTCTTT.

This chain joins TRBV5-1 and TRBJ1-5, with 7 bases fitting TRBD1. This CDR3 region has 18 residues. Germline loops: CDR1 SGHRS, CDR2 YFSETQ. Trimming took 4 bases from V and 4 from J; bases not matched to a gene: 17. CDR3 DNA: TGCGCCAGCAGCCCAACCCCAGGAAGGACAGGCGCGAATCAGCCCCAGCATTTT. Its translation is CASSPTPGRTGANQPQHF.

J is TRBJ2-7 and V is TRBV5-6, with 8 positions matching TRBD2. The CDR3 runs 15 residues. In germline, CDR1 is SGHDT, CDR2 YYEEEE. With 0 bases clipped from V and 0 bases from J, the junction kept 2 bases outside the gene matches. CDR3 coding DNA: TGTGCCAGCAGCTTGGGCCTAGCGGGCTCCTACGAGCAGTACTTC. Its protein product is CASSLGLAGSYEQYF. Combining the CDR3 with reference TRBV5-6 and TRBJ2-7 gives the whole variable domain DAGVTQSPTHLIKTRGQQVTLRCSPKSGHDTVSWYQQALGQGPQFIFQYYEEEERQRGNFPDRFSGHQFPNYSSELNVNALLLGDSALYLCASSLGLAGSYEQYFGPGTRLTVT.

This clone showed up just once. The chain joins TRBV28 to TRBJ2-6; D call uncertain. The CDR3 runs 13 residues. V was trimmed by 7 bases and J by 2 bases, leaving 6 bases between them. CDR1 is MDHEN, CDR2 SYDVKM, per germline. The CDR3 coding sequence is TGTGCCAGCATAAATGCTGGGGCCAACGTCCTGACTTTC. It specifies CASINAGANVLTF.

The rearrangement links TRBV11-1 to TRBJ2-3; a possible D gene is TRBD1 (6 bases). CDR1 is SGHAT and CDR2 is FQDESV in the germline V gene (reference sequence). V lost 5 bases to trimming and J lost 0 bases, with 15 bases between them. This CDR3 has 16 residues. CDR3: CASSPRTGFSTDTQYF. The CDR3 DNA sequence: TGTGCCAGCAGCCCGAGAACAGGGTTTAGCACAGATACGCAGTATTTT.

This clone has only one observation. The chain links TRBV6-5 to TRBJ2-7, with 9 positions matching TRBD1. Trimming removed 5 bases from V and 4 bases from J; junction bases left unmatched: 6. The CDR3 is made up of 14 amino acids. In germline, CDR1 is MNHEY, CDR2 SVGAGI. CDR3 amino acids: CASSVQGAGYEQYF. The CDR3, as DNA: TGTGCCAGCAGTGTACAGGGGGCAGGGTACGAGCAGTACTTC.

CDR3 sequence (DNA): TGTGCCAGCAGCTTCTATCGGGGGGGCACTGAAGCTTTCTTT. It yields the protein CASSFYRGGTEAFF. The V call is TRBV28, the J call TRBJ1-1, with TRBD1 as a possible D gene (5 bases). CDR1 MDHEN and CDR2 SYDVKM come from the germline V gene. This CDR3 has 14 residues. V dropped 6 bases and J dropped 4 bases, with 15 bases sitting between them.

The V call is TRBV6-6, the J call TRBJ2-1; D may be TRBD2 (6 bases). Between the trimmed V and J ends, which lost 4 bases and 10 bases, there was a span of 14 bases. Looked up from germline, CDR1 is MNHNY and CDR2 is SVGAGI (reference sequence). There are 13 residues in the CDR3. The CDR3 nucleotides are TGTGCCAGCAGTTCCGGGACTCTATTCGAGCAGTTCTTC. Translating it yields CASSSGTLFEQFF.

This chain connects TRBV2 to TRBJ2-7; weak D call: TRBD1 (6 bases). The CDR3 spans 14 residues. Trimming removed 6 bases at V and 5 bases at J, with 17 bases between. Germline CDR1 and CDR2: SNHLY and FYNNEI. The CDR3 protein is CASRRSDSLNEQYF. Written as DNA, the CDR3 is TGTGCCAGCAGACGTTCGGACAGTTTAAACGAGCAGTACTTC.

The chain combines TRBV30 with TRBJ1-5; no definite D call. Germline-derived CDR1 and CDR2 are GTSNPN and SVGIG (reference sequence). The CDR3 sequence is 15 residues long. Between the trimmed V and J ends, which lost 1 base and 4 bases, there was a span of 14 bases. The CDR3 loop reads CAWSGEIGANQPQHF. The DNA of the CDR3 is TGTGCCTGGAGTGGGGAGATAGGAGCAAATCAGCCCCAGCATTTT. Full variable domain (outside the CDR3, taken from reference TRBV30 and TRBJ1-5): SQTIHQWPATLVQPVGSPLSLECTVEGTSNPNLYWYRQAAGRGLQLLFYSVGIGQISSEVPQNLSASRPQDRQFILSSKKLLLSDSGFYLCAWSGEIGANQPQHFGDGTRLSIL.

This clone was observed a handful of times. The CDR3 is CASTATTGGEYYGYTF. The CDR3 nucleotides are TGTGCCAGCACCGCGACAACAGGGGGCGAGTACTATGGCTACACCTTC. The chain carries TRBV28 and TRBJ1-2, with 9 bases matching TRBD1. The V gene's germline CDR1 is MDHEN and CDR2 SYDVKM. The CDR3 loop spans 16 amino acids. The V segment lost 7 bases and the J segment 3 bases; nucleotides outside the gene matches: 12.

The rearrangement uses TRBV13 and TRBJ2-3; 8 nucleotides line up with TRBD2. Per germline, CDR1 PRHDT and CDR2 FYEKMQ (reference sequence). CDR3 length: 16 amino acids. V gave up 6 bases and J gave up 0 bases; unmatched junction bases: 8. The CDR3 reads CASSHRPSGSTDTQYF. The CDR3 region has the DNA TGTGCCAGCAGTCACCGGCCTAGCGGGAGCACAGATACGCAGTATTTT. The full variable domain, completed using reference TRBV13 and TRBJ2-3, is AAGVIQSPRHLIKEKRETATLKCYPIPRHDTVYWYQQGPGQDPQFLISFYEKMQSDKGSIPDRFSAQQFSDYHSELNMSSLELGDSALYFCASSHRPSGSTDTQYFGPGTRLTVL.

The V gene is TRBV13, the J gene TRBJ2-1, with 10 bases aligning to TRBD2. V gave up 3 bases and J gave up 10 bases; unmatched junction bases: 6. This CDR3 contains 14 residues. Germline V gene sequence: CDR1 PRHDT, CDR2 FYEKMQ (reference sequence). CDR3 nucleotide sequence: TGTGCCAGCAGCTTCTCTAGCGGGAGTGGAGAGCAGTTCTTC. Amino acid sequence: CASSFSSGSGEQFF.

The chain couples TRBV6-1 to TRBJ2-3; 8 nucleotides agree with TRBD2. The J segment lost 3 bases and the V segment lost 11 bases, leaving 10 bases of the junction unmatched. CDR1 is MNHNS and CDR2 is SASEGT in the germline V gene. The CDR3 length is 14 residues. In DNA, the CDR3 is TGTGCCTCCCCGGGGGGGGCGGCGACAGATACGCAGTATTTT. This sequence encodes CASPGGAATDTQYF.

In its sample, this clone was seen once. The J gene is TRBJ1-1, the V gene TRBV18, with D possibly matching TRBD1 (5 bases). The germline gives CDR1 KGHSH, CDR2 LQKENI. Trimming left V 3 bases short and J 4 bases short, with 12 bases between. The CDR3 has 14 amino acids. This chain's CDR3 is CASSPVNRPTEAFF. In DNA, the CDR3 is TGTGCCAGCTCACCGGTAAACAGGCCCACTGAAGCTTTCTTT.

The gene calls are TRBV2 and TRBJ1-1, with TRBD1 matching 9 bases. Unmatched junction bases numbered 16, after V lost 10 bases and J lost 1 base. Germline V gene sequence: CDR1 SNHLY, CDR2 FYNNEI. The CDR3 totals 17 residues. In nucleotides, the CDR3 is TGTGCCACACCCTCTACCGGGACAGGGAACGGGAACACTGAAGCTTTCTTT. It translates to CATPSTGTGNGNTEAFF.

V usage is TRBV30 and J usage is TRBJ1-1; 7 bases are shared with TRBD1. The germline CDR1 and CDR2 sequences are GTSNPN and SVGIG (reference sequence). CDR3 length: 17 amino acids. V was clipped by 5 bases and J by 11 bases; unmatched bases: 26. The CDR3 here is CAWATGSGFQGGAKAFF. DNA of the CDR3: TGTGCCTGGGCCACGGGATCAGGGTTCCAAGGGGGCGCGAAGGCTTTCTTT.

This chain joins TRBV4-1 and TRBJ2-7, with unresolved D. The CDR3 extends over 15 amino acids. The V end lost 0 bases, the J end lost 5 bases, and 14 bases lay between the germline ends. Germline values: CDR1 MGHRA, CDR2 YSYEKL. The CDR3 region has the DNA TGCGCCAGCAGCCAAGAATTTTACGACTCGGACGAGCAGTACTTC. This sequence encodes CASSQEFYDSDEQYF.

The chain carries TRBV10-3 and TRBJ1-1; perhaps TRBD1 as D (5 bases). Germline V gives CDR1 ENHRY, CDR2 SYGVKD. CDR3 size: 23 residues. The ends were cut back, 4 bases at V and 6 bases at J, with 42 bases in the middle. The CDR3 DNA is TGTGCCATCAGTGGGCAGTCCCTCGGAGGGGCGGAGGGGAGAAGTAATTCGGACGCTGAAGCTTTCTTT. It encodes CAISGQSLGGAEGRSNSDAEAFF.

The rearrangement uses TRBV7-6 and TRBJ2-1; 12 nucleotides align to TRBD2. Germline CDR1 SGHVS, CDR2 FNYEAQ. The CDR3 totals 16 residues. V was clipped by 0 bases and J by 7 bases; unmatched bases: 4. CDR3 amino acids: CASSLATSGSRNEQFF. In DNA form, the CDR3 reads TGTGCCAGCAGCTTAGCGACTAGCGGGAGTCGAAATGAGCAGTTCTTC.

V and J are TRBV28 and TRBJ1-6; 9 bases agree with TRBD1. Germline-derived CDR1 and CDR2 are MDHEN and SYDVKM. This CDR3 is built from 17 residues. With V trimmed by 6 bases and J by 1 base, 7 bases remained unmatched. The CDR3 DNA reads TGTGCCAGCAGACAGGGGGCAAAAAGTTCCTATAATTCACCCCTCCACTTT. It is translated as CASRQGAKSSYNSPLHF.

The rearrangement links TRBV15 to TRBJ1-1; 7 bases map to TRBD1. Germline values: CDR1 LNHNV, CDR2 YYDKDF (reference sequence). V dropped 5 bases and J dropped 5; count of bases not matched to a gene: 5. This CDR3 is built from 13 residues. The chain's CDR3 is CATSQQGWTEAFF. As DNA, the CDR3 is TGTGCCACCAGCCAACAGGGGTGGACTGAAGCTTTCTTT.

A few counts support this clone. The CDR3 region has the DNA TGTGCCATCAGTGACGCCGGACAGGGGGCCGGCAATGAAAAACTGTTTTTT. It codes for CAISDAGQGAGNEKLFF. The chain uses TRBV10-3 and TRBJ1-4; 11 bases are a match to TRBD1. The length of the CDR3 is 17 residues. Germline-derived CDR1 and CDR2 are ENHRY and SYGVKD. V lost 3 bases to trimming and J lost 5 bases; unmatched junction nucleotides: 8.

V is TRBV7-6 and J is TRBJ2-3; D gene unclear. CDR3 length: 12 residues. Between the trimmed V and J ends, which lost 5 bases and 11 bases, there was a span of 14 bases. From germline, CDR1 is SGHVS and CDR2 FNYEAQ. The DNA of the CDR3 is TGTGCCAGCAGCCTAAATGCCCGCGGGCAGTATTTT. This sequence encodes CASSLNARGQYF.

The J gene is TRBJ2-7, the V gene TRBV5-1; no reliable D call. V lost 0 bases and J lost 2, with 12 bases in between. This CDR3 is built from 15 residues. Germline V gene lookup returns CDR1 SGHRS and CDR2 YFSETQ. DNA of the CDR3: TGCGCCAGCAGCTTGGCCTCGGGTACGCCCTACGAGCAGTACTTC. Translated, it gives CASSLASGTPYEQYF.

Turning to this clone: Germline and junction disagree at one end, which may indicate a read error. DNA of the CDR3: TGTTCCAGCAGCTCAGACAGGCGCTCTGGAAACACCATATATTTT. Amino acids: CSSSSDRRSGNTIYF. V and J are TRBV7-9 and TRBJ1-3, with D possibly being TRBD1 (6 bases). The CDR3 length is 15 residues. Per germline, CDR1 SEHNR and CDR2 FQNEAQ (reference sequence).

This chain uses TRBV9 with TRBJ1-1; 9 nucleotides align to TRBD1. The CDR3 is made up of 16 amino acids. Losses at the gene ends were 3 bases for V and 4 bases for J; bases not matched to a gene: 10. Germline CDR1 is SGDLS and CDR2 is YYNGEE. The CDR3 nucleotides read TGTGCCAGCAGCGGAGACCACAGGGGGCGTCGCACTGAAGCTTTCTTT. It encodes CASSGDHRGRRTEAFF.

The chain carries TRBV7-2 and TRBJ2-1; 8 positions match TRBD1. CDR3 size: 15 residues. V gave up 2 bases and J gave up 5 bases; unmatched junction bases: 5. The germline CDR1 and CDR2 sequences are SGHTA and FQGNSA. The CDR3 loop is CASSLWTGNDNEQFF. The CDR3 DNA reads as TGTGCCAGCAGCTTATGGACAGGGAACGACAATGAGCAGTTCTTC.

The V and J genes are TRBV5-5 and TRBJ2-1, with TRBD2 identical over 13 bases. This CDR3 is 20 amino acids long. With 4 bases clipped from V and 0 bases from J, the junction kept 13 bases outside the gene matches. CDR1 is SGHKS, CDR2 YYEKEE, per germline (reference sequence). The CDR3 region has the DNA TGTGCCAGCAGCCCTCTGGTGGGACTAGCGGGACCTTACTCCTACAATGAGCAGTTCTTC. As protein: CASSPLVGLAGPYSYNEQFF.